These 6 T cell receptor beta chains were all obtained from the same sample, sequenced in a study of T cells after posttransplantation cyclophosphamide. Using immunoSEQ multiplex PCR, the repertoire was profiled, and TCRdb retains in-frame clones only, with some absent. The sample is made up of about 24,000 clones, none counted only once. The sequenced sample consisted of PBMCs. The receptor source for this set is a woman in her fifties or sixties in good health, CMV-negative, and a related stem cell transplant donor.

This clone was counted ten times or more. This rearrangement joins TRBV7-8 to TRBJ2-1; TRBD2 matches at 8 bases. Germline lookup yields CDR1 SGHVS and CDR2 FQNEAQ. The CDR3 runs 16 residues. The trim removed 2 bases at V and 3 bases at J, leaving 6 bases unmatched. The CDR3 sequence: CASSLYSGIVYNEQFF. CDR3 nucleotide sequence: TGTGCCAGCAGCTTATATAGCGGGATTGTCTACAATGAGCAGTTCTTC.

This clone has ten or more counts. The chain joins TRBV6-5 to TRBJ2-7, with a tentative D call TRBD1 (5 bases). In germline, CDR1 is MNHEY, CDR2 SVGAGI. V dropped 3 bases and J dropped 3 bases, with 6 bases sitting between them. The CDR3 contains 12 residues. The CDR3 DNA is TGTGCCAGCAGTTATAGGGGCTACGAGCAGTACTTC. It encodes CASSYRGYEQYF.

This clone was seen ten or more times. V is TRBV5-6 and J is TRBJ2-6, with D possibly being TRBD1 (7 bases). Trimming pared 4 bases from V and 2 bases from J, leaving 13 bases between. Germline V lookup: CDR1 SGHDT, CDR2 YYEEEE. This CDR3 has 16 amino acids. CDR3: CASSRRGLTGANVLTF. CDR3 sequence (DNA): TGTGCCAGCAGCCGGAGGGGGCTAACTGGGGCCAACGTCCTGACTTTC.

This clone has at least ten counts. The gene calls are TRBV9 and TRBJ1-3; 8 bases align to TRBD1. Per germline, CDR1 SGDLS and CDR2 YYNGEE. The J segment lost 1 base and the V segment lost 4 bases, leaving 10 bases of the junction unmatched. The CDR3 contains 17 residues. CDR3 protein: CASSLTGTGESGNTIYF. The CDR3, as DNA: TGTGCCAGCAGCCTCACCGGGACAGGTGAATCTGGAAACACCATATATTTT.

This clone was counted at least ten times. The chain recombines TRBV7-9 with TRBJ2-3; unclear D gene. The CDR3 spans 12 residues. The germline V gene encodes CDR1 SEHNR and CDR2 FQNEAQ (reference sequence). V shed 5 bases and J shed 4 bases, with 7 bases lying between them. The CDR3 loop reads CASSPPSDTQYF. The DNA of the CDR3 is TGTGCCAGCAGCCCCCCATCAGATACGCAGTATTTT.

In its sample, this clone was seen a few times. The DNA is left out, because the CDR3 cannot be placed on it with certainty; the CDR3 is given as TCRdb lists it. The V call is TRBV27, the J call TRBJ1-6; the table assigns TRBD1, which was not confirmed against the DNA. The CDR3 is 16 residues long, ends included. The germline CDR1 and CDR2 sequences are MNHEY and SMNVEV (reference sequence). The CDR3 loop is CASSSLDNSYNSPLHF.